The rows below give T cell receptor beta chains drawn from one sample of a study of blood T cell repertoires in COVID-19. Repertoires were generated with immunoSEQ multiplex PCR, while TCRdb's copy carries only in-frame clones and drops some. This sample has roughly 98,000 clones; about 85% occur once, and the top ten carry about 10%. Material: peripheral blood. All receptors come from a woman aged 70 to 79 with active or convalescent COVID-19. The CDR3 runs from the conserved cysteine through the conserved F or W. The order of the fields is V gene, clone size, J gene, D gene, CDR3 protein, CDR3 DNA. The D gene is left open where the match is weak. The size of a clone is reported for some rows only, either as once, few or many, or as a class for expanded clones.

V: TRBV24-1
size: NA
J: TRBJ2-3
D: NA
CDR3: CATSGPVGQSTDTQYF
DNA: TGTGCCACCAGTGGTCCTGTGGGCCAAAGCACAGATACGCAGTATTTT

V: TRBV29-1
size: NA
J: TRBJ1-1
D: TRBD1
CDR3: CSVAQTGAGDTEAFF
DNA: TGCAGCGTTGCGCAGACAGGGGCGGGGGACACTGAAGCTTTCTTT

V: TRBV5-1
size: NA
J: TRBJ1-4
D: NA
CDR3: CASSFGGDEKLFF
DNA: TGCGCCAGCAGCTTCGGGGGGGATGAAAAACTGTTTTTT

V: TRBV4-1
size: NA
J: TRBJ1-1
D: NA
CDR3: CASLLWLGARNTEAFF
DNA: TGCGCCAGCCTTCTCTGGTTAGGCGCTAGGAACACTGAAGCTTTCTTT

V: TRBV6-5
size: NA
J: TRBJ2-7
D: TRBD1
CDR3: CASSTGQADSYEQYF
DNA: TGTGCCAGCAGTACTGGACAGGCCGACTCCTACGAGCAGTACTTC

V: TRBV5-1
size: few
J: TRBJ1-1
D: TRBD1
CDR3: CASSDNQGAPGLAFF
DNA: TGCGCCAGCAGCGACAACCAGGGGGCGCCTGGGTTAGCTTTCTTT

V: TRBV29-1
size: NA
J: TRBJ1-4
D: NA
CDR3: CSAQGGSEKLFF
DNA: TGCAGCGCCCAGGGAGGGAGCGAAAAACTGTTTTTT

V: TRBV10-1
size: once
J: TRBJ2-5
D: NA
CDR3: CASSGPGLRGQETQYF
DNA: TGCGCCAGCAGTGGGCCTGGACTACGAGGGCAAGAGACCCAGTACTTC

V: TRBV25-1
size: NA
J: TRBJ1-4
D: NA
CDR3: CASSDPGSTNEKLFF
DNA: TGTGCCAGCAGTGATCCTGGCTCAACTAATGAAAAACTGTTTTTT

V: TRBV6-5
size: NA
J: TRBJ2-3
D: NA
CDR3: CASSYEHTGTQYF
DNA: TGTGCCAGCAGTTACGAACACACAGGGACGCAGTATTTT

V: TRBV24-1
size: few
J: TRBJ1-3
D: TRBD1
CDR3: CATSDRGHGNTIYF
DNA: TGTGCCACCAGTGACAGGGGGCATGGAAACACCATATATTTT

V: TRBV4-2
size: NA
J: TRBJ1-6
D: NA
CDR3: CASSQDLGRYNSPLHF
DNA: TGTGCCAGCAGCCAAGATTTGGGCCGCTATAATTCACCCCTCCACTTT

V: TRBV27
size: NA
J: TRBJ1-1
D: TRBD1
CDR3: CASSRSTGEGNTEAFF
DNA: TGTGCCAGCAGTCGGTCGACAGGGGAGGGGAACACTGAAGCTTTCTTT

V: TRBV7-8
size: NA
J: TRBJ2-5
D: TRBD1
CDR3: CASSLGYRGRYQETQYF
DNA: TGTGCCAGCAGCTTAGGGTACAGGGGAAGGTACCAAGAGACCCAGTACTTC

V: TRBV28
size: NA
J: TRBJ2-7
D: NA
CDR3: CASRSGQAYEQYF
DNA: TGTGCCAGCAGATCGGGACAAGCCTACGAGCAGTACTTC

V: TRBV6-6
size: NA
J: TRBJ2-3
D: NA
CDR3: CASSYPVDTQYF
DNA: TGTGCCAGCAGTTATCCGGTGGATACGCAGTATTTT

V: TRBV7-2
size: NA
J: TRBJ1-2
D: NA
CDR3: CASSPVGGNYGYTF
DNA: TGTGCCAGCAGCCCTGTCGGCGGTAACTATGGCTACACCTTC

V: TRBV29-1
size: NA
J: TRBJ2-3
D: NA
CDR3: CSVEDTGNTDTQYF
DNA: TGCAGCGTTGAAGATACGGGGAACACAGATACGCAGTATTTT

V: TRBV10-3
size: once
J: TRBJ2-3
D: NA
CDR3: CAISEAGSDTQYF
DNA: TGTGCCATCAGTGAGGCGGGATCAGATACGCAGTATTTT

V: TRBV2
size: NA
J: TRBJ1-2
D: NA
CDR3: CASSAGFGYTF
DNA: TGTGCCAGCAGTGCGGGGTTCGGCTACACCTTC

V: TRBV14
size: NA
J: TRBJ2-2
D: TRBD2
CDR3: CASSPERGTSPGELFF
DNA: TGTGCCAGCAGCCCGGAGCGGGGGACGTCCCCCGGGGAGCTGTTTTTT

V: TRBV6-2/TRBV6-3
size: NA
J: TRBJ2-5
D: NA
CDR3: CASSQGQETQYF
DNA: TGTGCCAGCAGTCAGGGTCAAGAGACCCAGTACTTC

V: TRBV3-1/TRBV3-2
size: NA
J: TRBJ1-3
D: NA
CDR3: CASSRTSSGNTIYF
DNA: TGTGCCAGCTCTCGGACAAGCTCTGGAAACACCATATATTTT

V: TRBV7-9
size: NA
J: TRBJ1-1
D: NA
CDR3: CASSSMNTEAFF
DNA: TGTGCCAGCAGCTCAATGAACACTGAAGCTTTCTTT

V: TRBV6-6
size: NA
J: TRBJ1-3
D: TRBD1
CDR3: CASSRTTRGLISGNTIYF
DNA: TGTGCCAGCAGTCGAACGACCAGGGGGCTAATCTCTGGAAACACCATATATTTT

V: TRBV4-1
size: many
J: TRBJ1-5
D: NA
CDR3: CASSQLAGLQPQHF
DNA: TGCGCCAGCAGCCAGCTGGCGGGCCTGCAGCCCCAGCATTTT

V: TRBV7-2
size: NA
J: TRBJ1-2
D: TRBD1
CDR3: CASSFPGQGARNYGYTF
DNA: TGTGCCAGCAGCTTTCCCGGACAGGGGGCGCGTAACTATGGCTACACCTTC

V: TRBV5-1
size: NA
J: TRBJ1-3
D: TRBD1
CDR3: CASSSTGSTGNTIYF
DNA: TGCGCCAGCAGCTCGACAGGGAGCACTGGAAACACCATATATTTT

V: TRBV29-1
size: NA
J: TRBJ2-3
D: TRBD2
CDR3: CSVEVAPWESGGRGDTQYF
DNA: TGCAGCGTTGAAGTCGCCCCCTGGGAGAGCGGGGGGCGAGGAGATACGCAGTATTTT

V: TRBV18
size: NA
J: TRBJ2-7
D: NA
CDR3: CASSPGANYEQYF
DNA: TGTGCCAGCTCACCAGGGGCAAATTACGAGCAGTACTTC

V: TRBV6-5
size: few
J: TRBJ1-1
D: NA
CDR3: CASSYSGGGNTEAFF
DNA: TGTGCCAGCAGTTACTCGGGAGGGGGGAACACTGAAGCTTTCTTT